This TCR beta chain was captured by sequencing in a study of CD8+ T cells in alopecia areata. Comments on this clone: Its specificity is unknown.

Treatment in this sample: oral pan-JAK inhibitor, 5-10 mg twice daily. Whole-study findings and limits: Affected lesional scalp, above all in alopecia totalis/universalis, was more clonal than normal scalp.

The sequencing template was cDNA reverse transcribed from extracted RNA. This table comes from immunoSEQ multiplex PCR, and its TCRdb copy is limited to in-frame clones, with some not included. This sample has roughly 200,000 clones, with 35% to 40% found just once. The V end lost 5 bases, the J end lost 8 bases, and 7 bases lay between the germline ends. The CDR3 has 11 residues. Germline assignment: CDR1 MNHNY and CDR2 SVGAGI (reference sequence). The V call is TRBV6-6, the J call TRBJ2-4; TRBD1 or TRBD2 may be the D gene (5 bases each). This receptor was identified in a human donor with alopecia areata. The sample was CD4+ T cells sorted from blood, taken at approximately week 30, from a patient treated with tofacitinib. The CDR3 here is CASSGTHIQYF. DNA for the CDR3: TGTGCCAGCAGTGGGACGCACATTCAGTACTTC.